Reported below is one T cell receptor (beta chain). Its antigen has not been determined. No base qualities exist here, and no much larger clone lies one base off it. This CDR3 is also generated by other DNA sequences in the sample. The time point label corresponds to: about four weeks on oral tofacitinib. Interpreted using the paper, the treatment or condition label stands for: oral pan-JAK inhibitor, 5-10 mg twice daily. Lesional scalp punch biopsies and peripheral blood were collected from alopecia areata patients. After PBMCs were isolated by density centrifugation and stained for CD3, CD4 and CD8, a FACSAria was used to sort CD4+ and CD8+ T cells. The data were obtained in a study of CD8+ T cells in alopecia areata (dated by TCRdb to 2016 to 2018). Describing the broader study: Treated patients were enrolled in an open-label pilot trial of oral tofacitinib at 5 to 10 mg twice daily for moderate-to-severe alopecia areata. Patients received tofacitinib for 6 to 18 months and were then followed off drug for 6 months to check for delayed response and recurrence. The SALT score, which quantifies the percentage of affected scalp surface area, was used to measure disease severity in treated patients. High-throughput TCRbeta sequencing was used to examine T cell clonal expansion in alopecia areata in both the C3H/HeJ mouse model and human patients. Human TCRbeta sequencing covered scalp tissue and sorted CD4+ and CD8+ peripheral blood T cells from patchy and totalis/universalis alopecia areata patients and healthy controls. Biopsies were taken from tofacitinib-treated patients at baseline and again at 4 and 24 weeks into treatment, and several of those patients also had a later scalp biopsy. Scalp clonality was compared among normal scalp (n=4), patchy alopecia areata scalp (n=8), and alopecia totalis/universalis scalp (n=8). RNA was extracted with the PAXgene miRNA kit for fixed scalp, the miRNeasy kit for PBMCs, and the RNeasy kit for mouse skin. immunoSEQ multiplex PCR using 35 Vbeta forward primers and 13 Jbeta reverse primers was used to amplify TCRbeta CDR3 regions. Study-level results and caveats: Because the treated cohort was small and included a single nonresponder, larger studies are needed to assess links between baseline CD8+ expansion and response. Compared with mice, TCR sequences shared between patients were less clear, possibly partly because of HLA diversity across the patient population. Scalp TCR repertoire analysis is complicated because resident alphabeta T cells in normal human skin are also sequenced, whereas mouse skin is dominated by gammadelta T cells. With tofacitinib, both scalp clonality and the number of expanded CD8+ clones among the top 100 scalp clones went down significantly. Higher clonality and more expanded CD8+ clones were observed in lesional scalp than in normal scalp, particularly in alopecia totalis/universalis, a finding suggestive of antigenic drive. Many expanded lesional clones were found to persist in scalp and blood during tofacitinib treatment, and relapse after treatment cessation may be partly explained by this persistence.

The library relied on the immunoSEQ multiplex PCR assay. RNA was extracted from all samples and reverse transcribed into cDNA, which served as template for TCR sequencing. SuperScript III was used to make first-strand cDNA, primed with a 2:1 mix of oligo-dT and random hexamers. Amplification bias was assessed with a synthetic immune receptor repertoire, and residual bias was removed computationally. The authors' pipeline ran thus. After raw reads were preprocessed to remove errors, the CDR3 was defined following IMGT conventions as running from the conserved cysteine to phenylalanine. Clonality was computed as 1 minus the Shannon entropy, with the entropy normalized by log2 of the number of productive unique TCRs. CD4 or CD8 identity of scalp clones was inferred by cross-referencing scalp TCRbeta sequences with sorted blood CD4 and CD8 repertoires. Imported from immuneACCESS, the table was reduced by TCRdb to in-frame sequences with V and J called. These copies leave out some clones; in studies compared against another copy, an unresolved V gene accounts for under half, and the cause of the remainder is not known. V and J calls and clone size are given by that table; D and trimming were obtained from the DNA. The sample table lists over 200,000 clones, 64% of them with a count of one. Of the sample, 4% to 5% falls within the top ten clones.

The sequence was collected from a human donor with alopecia areata. The sequences come from CD4+ T cells sorted from blood, collected at week 4, from a patient treated with tofacitinib.

The DNA is as follows: TGTGCCAGCAGCCCCAGGGGGAACACTGAAGCTTTCTTT. Its protein reads: CASSPRGNTEAFF. The chain uses TRBV7-2 and TRBJ1-1; TRBD1 might be the D gene, on 6 matching bases. The germline V gene gives CDR1 as SGHTA and CDR2 as FQGNSA. V loses 5 bases, J loses 1 base, and the germline ends lie 8 bases apart. From the cysteine through the phenylalanine, the CDR3 covers 13 amino acids. Only the CDR3 portion is preserved as DNA: 39 bases, with reading frame beginning at the first base. Here the CDR3 is joined to the reference TRBV7-2 and TRBJ1-1 genes, and the full variable domain is: GAGVSQSPSNKVTEKGKDVELRCDPISGHTALYWYRQSLGQGLEFLIYFQGNSAPDKSGLPSDRFSAERTGGSVSTLTIQRTQQEDSAVYLCASSPRGNTEAFFGQGTRLTVV.